One and the same sample provided the 32 T cell receptor beta chains below, sequenced in a study of beta chain features in type 1 diabetes. Study results and limitations: People with Type 1 diabetes carried modestly yet significantly shorter TCRB CDR3s in all four CD4+ subsets.

No antigen has been assigned to these receptors. Expressed TCRB transcripts were sequenced because the entire RNA isolate underwent reverse transcription. Repertoires were generated with immunoSEQ multiplex PCR, while TCRdb's copy carries only in-frame clones and drops some. The sample gives around 360,000 clones, 10% to 15% of which show up once; 0.008% to 0.011% is in the top ten. Sequenced material: naive CD4+ T cells from blood. Receptors were obtained from a woman aged 18 to 35 with type 1 diabetes.

This clone was observed a few times. V gene TRBV7-2 combines with J gene TRBJ2-7, with 8 bases aligning to TRBD1. V lost 1 base, J lost 2 bases, and 4 bases stayed unmatched. The CDR3 loop spans 15 amino acids. Looked up from germline, CDR1 is SGHTA and CDR2 is FQGNSA. CDR3 DNA sequence: TGTGCCAGCAGCTTAGAGGCAGGGGGCGCCTACGAGCAGTACTTC. Its protein product is CASSLEAGGAYEQYF.

The chain has TRBV5-1 and TRBJ2-7; a weak D match, TRBD1 (6 bases). Trimming took off 1 base at V and 3 bases at J, with 17 bases between the two ends. This CDR3 has 16 residues. The germline V gene has CDR1 SGHRS and CDR2 YFSETQ. Here the CDR3 reads CASSLKEVGQSYEQYF. Here the CDR3 DNA reads TGCGCCAGCAGCTTGAAGGAGGTAGGACAGAGCTACGAGCAGTACTTC.

This clone was seen only a few times. The V call is TRBV28, the J call TRBJ1-5; D is undetermined. CDR3 size: 12 residues. V gave up 7 bases and J gave up 5 bases, with 9 bases separating them. The germline V gene encodes CDR1 MDHEN and CDR2 SYDVKM. As DNA, the CDR3 is TGTGCCAGCACGGTGCCCGATCAGCCCCAGCATTTT. This codes for CASTVPDQPQHF.

This clone appeared a few times. V is TRBV12-5 and J is TRBJ2-3; D unresolved. CDR3 length: 14 amino acids. With 1 base removed from V and 0 bases from J, the gap between germline ends came to 5 bases. Germline values: CDR1 LGHNT, CDR2 FRNRAP. CDR3 protein: CASGLAYSTDTQYF. The CDR3 bases are TGTGCTAGTGGTTTGGCCTACAGCACAGATACGCAGTATTTT.

The sample holds a few counts of this clone. The chain has TRBV18 and TRBJ2-5; 9 nucleotides align to TRBD2. CDR1 KGHSH and CDR2 LQKENI come from the germline V gene. This CDR3 contains 14 residues. V was clipped by 0 bases and J by 4 bases; unmatched bases: 0. The CDR3 loop reads CASSPPRGGETQYF. The CDR3 nucleotides are TGTGCCAGCTCACCACCGCGGGGGGGAGAGACCCAGTACTTC.

The V call is TRBV18, the J call TRBJ1-1, with D maybe TRBD1 (6 bases). The CDR3 is 13 amino acids. The germline V and J ends were trimmed by 5 bases and 4 bases, with 11 bases remaining between them. The germline gives CDR1 KGHSH, CDR2 LQKENI. The DNA of the CDR3 is TGTGCCAGCTCAAACAGGGATGGCACTGAAGCTTTCTTT. Protein: CASSNRDGTEAFF.

The chain employs TRBV15 and TRBJ2-1, with TRBD1 matching 7 bases. This CDR3 has 16 residues. Germline V gene sequence: CDR1 LNHNV, CDR2 YYDKDF (reference sequence). Unmatched junction bases numbered 8, after V lost 3 bases and J lost 3 bases. CDR3 residues: CATSRRSGGDYNEQFF. As DNA, the CDR3 is TGTGCCACCAGCAGGAGATCAGGGGGAGACTACAATGAGCAGTTCTTC. The entire variable domain, with the rest obtained from reference TRBV15 and TRBJ2-1, is as follows: DAMVIQNPRYQVTQFGKPVTLSCSQTLNHNVMYWYQQKSSQAPKLLFHYYDKDFNNEADTPDNFQSRRPNTSFCFLDIRSPGLGDTAMYLCATSRRSGGDYNEQFFGPGTRLTVL.

This clone was seen more than once but under ten times. The CDR3 region is CATSSPGGGKGTDTQYF. DNA for the CDR3: TGTGCCACCAGCTCCCCAGGTGGCGGGAAGGGCACAGATACGCAGTATTTT. This chain connects TRBV15 to TRBJ2-3; D is possibly TRBD2 (6 bases). Deletions cut 5 bases from V and 1 base from J, with 19 bases between. Germline loops: CDR1 LNHNV, CDR2 YYDKDF (reference sequence). The CDR3 runs 17 residues.

This clone has only a few counts. The chain combines TRBV5-1 with TRBJ2-1, with D uncertain. The CDR3 is 12 amino acids. CDR1 SGHRS and CDR2 YFSETQ come from the germline V gene. V dropped 0 bases and J dropped 11 bases, with 9 bases sitting between them. CDR3 in amino acids: CASSLGSEKQFF. The CDR3 coding sequence is TGCGCCAGCAGCTTGGGGTCGGAGAAGCAGTTCTTC. Full variable domain (missing parts from reference TRBV5-1 and TRBJ2-1): KAGVTQTPRYLIKTRGQQVTLSCSPISGHRSVSWYQQTPGQGLQFLFEYFSETQRNKGNFPGRFSGRQFSNSRSEMNVSTLELGDSALYLCASSLGSEKQFFGPGTRLTVL.

This clone was counted only a few times. The V call is TRBV5-1, the J call TRBJ2-4; TRBD1 might be the D (5 bases). V shed 1 base and J shed 0 bases, with 11 bases lying between them. Per germline, CDR1 SGHRS and CDR2 YFSETQ. This CDR3 has 16 residues. The CDR3 DNA reads as TGCGCCAGCAGCTTGAGGGGTTTACTAGCCAAAAACATTCAGTACTTC. Protein product: CASSLRGLLAKNIQYF.

The chain joins TRBV28 to TRBJ2-7; TRBD2 matches at 7 bases. This CDR3 is built from 15 residues. V was clipped by 3 bases and J by 1 base; unmatched bases: 6. Germline CDR1 MDHEN, CDR2 SYDVKM. This CDR3 reads CASSFGGRGSYEQYF. CDR3 in DNA: TGTGCCAGCAGTTTCGGCGGGAGAGGGTCCTACGAGCAGTACTTC.

This chain joins TRBV5-1 and TRBJ2-7; possible D gene TRBD1, 6 bases. V was clipped by 4 bases and J by 7 bases, with 18 bases between them. CDR1 and CDR2 (germline): SGHRS, YFSETQ. There are 14 residues in the CDR3. CDR3: CASSDGQLRREQYF. The DNA for the CDR3 is TGCGCCAGCAGCGACGGACAGCTTCGTCGGGAGCAGTACTTC.

This clone was seen more than once but under ten times. The V call is TRBV4-3, the J call TRBJ1-2, with a weak D call TRBD1 (5 bases). Germline CDR1 is LGHNA and CDR2 is YSLEER. CDR3 length equals 13 residues. Trimming took 6 bases from V and 4 from J, leaving 12 bases between them. In DNA form, the CDR3 reads TGCGCCAGCAGTCCGGAGGGGCTCTATGGCTACACCTTC. It translates to CASSPEGLYGYTF.

The count of this clone is one. The gene calls are TRBV19 and TRBJ2-1, with a weak D call TRBD1 (5 bases). V shed 6 bases and J shed 4 bases, with 16 bases lying between them. The CDR3 spans 15 residues. Germline lookup yields CDR1 LNHDA and CDR2 SQIVND (reference sequence). CDR3: CASRIGAGGYNEQFF. DNA for the CDR3: TGTGCCAGTAGAATTGGGGCAGGCGGATACAATGAGCAGTTCTTC.

The chain couples TRBV7-9 to TRBJ1-4; 9 bases are a match to TRBD1. Germline CDR1 SEHNR, CDR2 FQNEAQ (reference sequence). V lost 5 bases and J lost 3; bases outside the gene matches: 10. The CDR3 is 17 residues long. CDR3 bases: TGTGCCAGCAGCACCGGCGACAGGGGGTGGGCTAATGAAAAACTGTTTTTT. This encodes CASSTGDRGWANEKLFF.

This clone was observed a few times. This same CDR3 is encoded by further DNA sequences in the sample. In DNA form, the CDR3 reads TGTGCCAGCTCACCAGGGACAGGGCTCTACGAGCAGTACTTC. This gives the protein CASSPGTGLYEQYF. V is TRBV18 and J is TRBJ2-7; 9 nucleotides align to TRBD1. Germline assignment: CDR1 KGHSH and CDR2 LQKENI. V gave up 2 bases and J gave up 3 bases; unmatched junction bases: 2. This CDR3 is built from 14 residues. The full variable domain, in which reference TRBV18 and TRBJ2-7 provide the parts outside the CDR3, is NAGVMQNPRHLVRRRGQEARLRCSPMKGHSHVYWYRQLPEEGLKFMVYLQKENIIDESGMPKERFSAEFPKEGPSILRIQQVVRGDSAAYFCASSPGTGLYEQYFGPGTRLTVT.

This clone came up a few times. This chain joins TRBV28 and TRBJ1-1, with 7 bases that match TRBD1. The CDR3 runs 13 residues. The germline gives CDR1 MDHEN, CDR2 SYDVKM. V gave up 8 bases and J gave up 4 bases; unmatched junction bases: 7. This CDR3 reads CASADRVSTEAFF. Here the CDR3 DNA reads TGTGCCAGCGCCGACAGGGTGAGCACTGAAGCTTTCTTT.

This clone turned up a few times. This sequence joins TRBV6-5 and TRBJ2-7; 7 nucleotides match TRBD2. The CDR3 is made up of 14 amino acids. The trim removed 5 bases at V and 6 bases at J, leaving 10 bases unmatched. Germline V CDR1 and CDR2: MNHEY, SVGAGI. The DNA for the CDR3 is TGTGCCAGCAGTAGGGACGGGACTAAGGGCGAGCAGTACTTC. It yields the protein CASSRDGTKGEQYF.

This clone was seen more than once but under ten times. The chain uses TRBV29-1 and TRBJ2-5, with 7 bases fitting TRBD2. After removal of 7 bases from V and 4 bases from J, the junction contained 12 bases not matched to a gene. The CDR3 runs to 14 residues. Germline V gene data show CDR1 as SQVTM and CDR2 as ANQGSEA. This chain's CDR3 is CSGGGELMAETQYF. CDR3 DNA: TGCAGCGGGGGGGGTGAATTGATGGCAGAGACCCAGTACTTC.

The V gene is TRBV11-3, the J gene TRBJ2-3; 10 bases match TRBD2. This CDR3 is built from 14 residues. Looked up from germline, CDR1 is SGHNT and CDR2 is YENEEA. Unmatched junction bases numbered 5, after V lost 4 bases and J lost 7 bases. DNA of the CDR3: TGTGCCAGCAGCTCCCTAGCGGGGGTATATACGCAGTATTTT. This translates into CASSSLAGVYTQYF.

This clone was seen a few times. This chain joins TRBV18 and TRBJ2-7, with 7 bases identical to TRBD2. The germline gives CDR1 KGHSH, CDR2 LQKENI. The CDR3 has 15 amino acids. V shed 1 base and J 1 base; nucleotides not matched to a gene: 4. CDR3 region: CASSPLSGGSYEQYF. The CDR3 coding sequence is TGTGCCAGCTCACCACTTTCGGGGGGTTCCTACGAGCAGTACTTC. The entire variable domain, with the rest obtained from reference TRBV18 and TRBJ2-7, is as follows: NAGVMQNPRHLVRRRGQEARLRCSPMKGHSHVYWYRQLPEEGLKFMVYLQKENIIDESGMPKERFSAEFPKEGPSILRIQQVVRGDSAAYFCASSPLSGGSYEQYFGPGTRLTVT.

The rearrangement links TRBV5-1 to TRBJ2-5; D possibly corresponds to TRBD1 (6 bases). Germline V CDR1 and CDR2: SGHRS, YFSETQ. This CDR3 region has 13 residues. The V end lost 6 bases, the J end lost 2 bases, and 11 bases lay between the germline ends. The DNA of the CDR3 is TGCGCCAGCATGCTTCAGGGGCAAGAGACCCAGTACTTC. It encodes CASMLQGQETQYF.

This clone was counted only a few times. The genes are TRBV11-2 and TRBJ2-1; TRBD2 agrees at 7 bases. The germline gives CDR1 SGHAT, CDR2 FQNNGV. V shed 6 bases, J shed 7 bases, and the junction held 9 bases outside the gene matches. The CDR3 runs to 14 residues. The CDR3 loop is CASRGGGSGNEQFF. The CDR3 coding sequence is TGTGCCAGCAGGGGCGGGGGTTCCGGGAATGAGCAGTTCTTC.

The table lists this clone with a few counts. The chain carries TRBV7-3 and TRBJ2-7; 11 bases are a match to TRBD1. The junction had 3 bases not matched to a gene; V was cut back by 4 bases and J by 4 bases. Germline CDR1 reads SGHTA; CDR2 reads FQGTGA. The CDR3 is 14 amino acids. Here the CDR3 DNA reads TGTGCCAGCAGCTATCGGGACAGGGGGTACGAGCAGTACTTC. Translation: CASSYRDRGYEQYF.

The chain couples TRBV9 to TRBJ2-4; D gene uncertain. V lost 4 bases and J 3 bases, leaving 11 bases between the germline ends. CDR1 and CDR2 from the germline V gene are SGDLS and YYNGEE. This CDR3 is 14 amino acids long. Here the CDR3 reads CASSSPGYKNIQYF. CDR3 in DNA: TGTGCCAGCAGCTCCCCCGGGTACAAAAACATTCAGTACTTC.

The V call is TRBV14, the J call TRBJ2-3; D is uncertain. V was cut by 2 bases and J by 0 bases, with 9 bases left in between. CDR3 size: 15 residues. Germline V gives CDR1 SGHDN, CDR2 FVKESK. This chain's CDR3 is CASSQSITSTDTQYF. The DNA for the CDR3 is TGTGCCAGCAGCCAATCGATTACTAGCACAGATACGCAGTATTTT.

This clone has only a few counts. This chain uses TRBV18 with TRBJ2-1; D is uncertain. From germline, CDR1 is KGHSH and CDR2 LQKENI. The CDR3 is made up of 15 amino acids. V gave up 3 bases and J gave up 0 bases, with 9 bases separating them. The CDR3, as DNA: TGTGCCAGCTCACCGCCGAGTAGCTCCTACAATGAGCAGTTCTTC. This sequence encodes CASSPPSSSYNEQFF.

This chain joins TRBV11-2 and TRBJ1-1, with D possibly being TRBD1 (6 bases). This CDR3 is 14 amino acids long. Trimming cost V 6 bases and J 14 bases, with 25 bases left between them. Germline values: CDR1 SGHAT, CDR2 FQNNGV. CDR3 region: CASRSPGHLSSRFF. The CDR3, as DNA: TGTGCCAGCAGATCTCCGGGACACCTAAGTAGCAGGTTCTTT.

There are a few counts of this clone. This chain joins TRBV13 and TRBJ2-6; D perhaps matches TRBD1 (6 bases). The V gene lost 5 bases and the J gene lost 6 bases, with 8 bases spanning the gap. CDR3 length equals 13 residues. Germline-derived CDR1 and CDR2 are PRHDT and FYEKMQ (reference sequence). CDR3 sequence reads: CASSPGQANVLTF. The CDR3 DNA reads TGTGCCAGCAGCCCGGGACAGGCCAACGTCCTGACTTTC.

The genes are TRBV4-3 and TRBJ1-1, with D unclear. V dropped 1 base and J dropped 1 base, with 7 bases sitting between them. Germline values: CDR1 LGHNA, CDR2 YSLEER. CDR3 length equals 14 residues. This CDR3 reads CASSQGHENTEAFF. In nucleotides, the CDR3 is TGCGCCAGCAGCCAAGGGCACGAGAACACTGAAGCTTTCTTT.

The CDR3 DNA reads as TGTGCCAGCGGCTACTACCCCGAGGCGGGAGGGAATTACGAGCAGTACTTC. It is translated as CASGYYPEAGGNYEQYF. The chain is built from TRBV7-9 and TRBJ2-7, with TRBD2 matching over 9 bases. Germline CDR1 reads SEHNR; CDR2 reads FQNEAQ (reference sequence). This CDR3 region has 17 residues. After removal of 8 bases from V and 4 bases from J, the junction contained 18 bases not matched to a gene.

The chain uses TRBV5-4 and TRBJ2-3, with D unclear. V was cut by 3 bases and J by 2 bases, with 10 bases left in between. CDR1 and CDR2 from the germline V gene are SGHNT and YYREEE (reference sequence). The CDR3 runs to 14 residues. The DNA of the CDR3 is TGTGCCAGCAGCTCCGAAGCGTTCACAGATACGCAGTATTTT. It yields the protein CASSSEAFTDTQYF.